The following is a TCR beta chain sequence with its context. Its antigen is not yet known. Per-nucleotide qualities are absent, and no much larger clonotype sits a single base away. A distance of 12 bases separates the germline ends of V and J, which lose 3 bases and 3 bases respectively. The cysteine opens and the phenylalanine closes a CDR3 of 14 amino acids. Of the read, only the CDR3 DNA is kept; its 42 bases are in frame from base 1. Sequences SGHRS (CDR1) and YFSETQ (CDR2) are obtained from the germline V gene. This entry comes from a study of molecular identifiers for immune sequencing clone quantification listed by TCRdb under 2018. Some background on the complete study: In a replicate experiment, RNA from around 20,000 or 100,000 naive CD8 T cells was split into five aliquots, four of which were sequenced. This methods study benchmarked molecular-identifier clustering-based TCR repertoire sequencing (MIDCIRS) and TCR RNA copy counting, using CD8 T cells to do so.

Library generation was performed with PCR. Sequencing used a NextSeq 500. Bulk TCR libraries were made following a previously described method, with the TCR primers given in Table S5. Purification of total RNA was performed with the Qiagen AllPrep DNA/RNA kit. Reads from multiple sequencing runs of the same library were pooled before analysis. The study's processing was this. Reads were retained only if an exact TCR constant sequence was present, and the retained reads were trimmed to 150 nt and grouped according to their 12-nt molecular barcodes. Reads inside each barcode group were sub-clustered using a 15% Levenshtein threshold, and a quality-weighted consensus sequence was constructed for each RNA molecule. Non-functional sequences were excluded, and lower-count sequences lying one edit away from another sequence were also excluded. Based on a fit of two negative binomial distributions, barcode sub-clusters having less than 20% of the maximum read count were discarded. TCRdb ran its own pipeline on the public reads, namely fastp trimming at Q25 and MiXCR clone calling, and kept in-frame beta chains. Every entry covers one CDR3 protein and lists the most common genes and DNA from its rows. Here the V and J calls rest on TCRdb's processing, not on the authors' analysis. Across this sample there are some 320,000 distinct CDR3 sequences, with 24% seen only once. Clones ranked in the top ten supply around 0.76% of the sample.

Libraries of naive CD8 T cells were generated from roughly 20,000 to 1,000,000 sorted cells, with 10%, 30% or 50% of the purified RNA used. Naive CD8 T cells, defined as CD8+CD4-CCR7+CD45RA+, were FACS-sorted into RLT Plus buffer on a BD FACSAria II. To test detection sensitivity, Jurkat RNA equal to under 13 TCR copies was added to samples of about 17,000-1,100,000 naive CD8 T cells. CD8 T cells were enriched using RosetteSep CD8+ T Cell Enrichment Cocktail and Ficoll-Paque, and the enriched cells then underwent ACK red cell lysis. Results and caveats for the whole study, not just this receptor: In CMV-specific effector cells, clones with more than 20 RNA copies accounted for over 97% of molecules, whereas in naive cells such clones accounted for under 1%. Highly expanded clone sizes could be underestimated if identical TCR molecules share a barcode. Naive libraries contained spiked-in Jurkat TCR RNA (roughly 10 copies' worth), which is not part of the donor repertoire. When barcode sub-clustering was left out, chimeric consensus sequences inflated TCR diversity, with chimeras reaching as high as 47%. About 2.9 recovered TCR RNA copies per cell were obtained by modeling, versus approximately 10 by digital PCR, implying a capture efficiency of 30% to 35%. Spiked-in Jurkat TCR RNA equal to a single cell's worth was reported to be detectable even within 1,100,000 naive CD8 T cells.

The sequence derives from a human donor in good health. Some libraries in this study had Jurkat cell RNA spiked in. The chain joins TRBV5-1 to TRBJ1-1; no D gene is confidently identified. Sequencing used naive CD8+ T cells from blood, with Jurkat cell RNA spiked in. The sample's cell subset or site label is to be understood as: FACS-sorted CD8+CD4-CCR7+CD45RA+ naive T cells. The CDR3 is CASSSGPADTEAFF. The sequenced DNA: TGCGCCAGCAGCTCGGGCCCCGCGGACACTGAAGCTTTCTTT. The CDR3 plus the reference TRBV5-1 and TRBJ1-1 genes for the other parts give the full variable domain: KAGVTQTPRYLIKTRGQQVTLSCSPISGHRSVSWYQQTPGQGLQFLFEYFSETQRNKGNFPGRFSGRQFSNSRSEMNVSTLELGDSALYLCASSSGPADTEAFFGQGTRLTVV.